The clone carrying this TCR beta chain occurred once. This CDR3 has 16 amino acids. V shed 4 bases and J shed 4 bases, with 20 bases lying between them. Germline values: CDR1 MNHEY, CDR2 SMNVEV (reference sequence). The data stem from a study of cytotoxic CD8 clonotypes in ibrutinib-treated CLL. Profiling relied on immunoSEQ multiplex PCR, and the TCRdb table lists in-frame clones only, not all of them. The repertoire consists of tens of thousands of clones, with approximately 67% occurring once and the leading ten covering roughly 6.9%. This sequence joins TRBV27 and TRBJ2-7; D possibly matches TRBD1 or TRBD2 (5 bases each). This TCR derives from a human donor with chronic lymphocytic leukemia. The source was PBMCs, collected at disease progression, from a patient treated with ibrutinib. CDR3: CASSSPIRGGSYEQYF. The CDR3 coding sequence is TGTGCCAGCAGTTCGCCCATACGGGGCGGATCATACGAGCAGTACTTC.